Below, 31 T cell receptor beta chains from the same sample are listed, as sequenced in a study of beta chain features in type 1 diabetes. Expressed TCRB transcripts were sequenced because the isolated RNA had all been reverse transcribed beforehand. Method: immunoSEQ multiplex PCR; TCRdb's copy keeps in-frame clones and lacks some. The sample has fewer than 25,000 clones; 60% to 75% are singletons. Source material: Tregs from blood. The receptors were sampled from a woman aged 40-49 years in good health.

This clone came up a few times. The chain joins TRBV19 to TRBJ1-6, with D unclear. With 1 base removed from V and 7 bases from J, the gap between germline ends came to 11 bases. The CDR3 sequence is 15 residues long. The germline gives CDR1 LNHDA, CDR2 SQIVND (reference sequence). CDR3 sequence (DNA): TGTGCCAGTAGTATAGTTCTCAGAAGAAATTCACCCCTCCACTTT. This translates into CASSIVLRRNSPLHF.

This clone has a single count. The CDR3 bases are TGTGCCAGCAGCTTACTCAGGGGTCCCTACGAGCAGTACTTC. Translated, it gives CASSLLRGPYEQYF. V gene TRBV7-2 combines with J gene TRBJ2-7; D might be TRBD1 (6 bases). Germline lookup yields CDR1 SGHTA and CDR2 FQGNSA. CDR3 length equals 14 residues. Between the trimmed V and J ends, which lost 2 bases and 2 bases, there was a span of 10 bases.

This clone was seen only a few times. The V call is TRBV12-5, the J call TRBJ2-3, with 11 bases aligning to TRBD2. Germline V gene sequence: CDR1 LGHNT, CDR2 FRNRAP. Germline trimming cut 6 bases from V and 0 bases from J; bases unmatched to any gene: 2. This CDR3 is built from 15 residues. The CDR3 spells CASGTSGASTDTQYF. CDR3 DNA sequence: TGTGCTAGTGGGACTAGCGGGGCGAGCACAGATACGCAGTATTTT.

This rearrangement joins TRBV5-4 to TRBJ1-2; D might be TRBD1 (5 bases). The CDR3 consists of 14 residues. Between the trimmed V and J ends, which lost 4 bases and 8 bases, there was a span of 18 bases. Germline V gene data show CDR1 as SGHNT and CDR2 as YYREEE (reference sequence). The CDR3 DNA sequence: TGTGCCAGCAGCGGTACCGCCGGAGGGGTCGGCTACACCTTC. Translating it yields CASSGTAGGVGYTF.

The chain uses TRBV5-1 and TRBJ2-7; the match to TRBD1 covers 9 bases. CDR1 SGHRS and CDR2 YFSETQ come from the germline V gene. V dropped 0 bases and J dropped 9; count of bases not matched to a gene: 7. This CDR3 has 14 residues. This chain's CDR3 is CASSLGDRANVQYF. CDR3 bases: TGCGCCAGCAGCTTGGGGGACAGGGCTAATGTGCAGTACTTC.

The chain carries TRBV9 and TRBJ2-1, with 10 bases that match TRBD1. This CDR3 spans 15 amino acids. Germline-derived CDR1 and CDR2 are SGDLS and YYNGEE. Trimming removed 2 bases from V and 11 bases from J; junction bases left unmatched: 10. This chain's CDR3 is CASSVQADRGVKQFF. In DNA form, the CDR3 reads TGTGCCAGCAGCGTCCAGGCGGACAGGGGGGTTAAGCAGTTCTTC.

This clone was picked up a small number of times. The chain couples TRBV10-1 to TRBJ2-2; 14 nucleotides match TRBD2. Germline V gives CDR1 WNHNN, CDR2 SYGVQD (reference sequence). The CDR3 has 19 residues. V trimming: 2 bases; J trimming: 0 bases; junction bases outside the gene matches: 5. The CDR3 is CASSEGLAGGYTNTGELFF. The CDR3 region has the DNA TGCGCCAGCAGTGAGGGACTAGCGGGGGGCTATACGAACACCGGGGAGCTGTTTTTT.

The rearrangement joins TRBV9 to TRBJ2-7; 11 bases are a match to TRBD2. With 3 bases clipped from V and 3 bases from J, the junction kept 8 bases outside the gene matches. Germline-derived CDR1 and CDR2 are SGDLS and YYNGEE. The CDR3 has 16 residues. CDR3 DNA sequence: TGTGCCAGCAGCGCACGTGCTAGCGGGGGGAGCTACGAGCAGTACTTC. Protein sequence: CASSARASGGSYEQYF.

This clone was seen more than once but under ten times. The genes are TRBV5-1 and TRBJ2-3, with D possibly being TRBD2 (5 bases). The CDR3 loop spans 15 amino acids. Germline values: CDR1 SGHRS, CDR2 YFSETQ. V gave up 5 bases and J gave up 3 bases, with 16 bases separating them. The CDR3 DNA reads TGCGCCAGCAGGACCGGCGCCCGAGGGACAGATACGCAGTATTTT. The encoded protein is CASRTGARGTDTQYF. Supplemented by reference TRBV5-1 and TRBJ2-3, the full variable domain reads KAGVTQTPRYLIKTRGQQVTLSCSPISGHRSVSWYQQTPGQGLQFLFEYFSETQRNKGNFPGRFSGRQFSNSRSEMNVSTLELGDSALYLCASRTGARGTDTQYFGPGTRLTVL.

The chain uses TRBV11-2 and TRBJ2-5; TRBD1 aligns across 9 bases. The CDR3 is made up of 14 amino acids. The germline V gene has CDR1 SGHAT and CDR2 FQNNGV. V gave up 5 bases and J gave up 5 bases; unmatched junction bases: 6. CDR3 DNA sequence: TGTGCCAGCAGCCTAAACAGGGGGCTGGAGACCCAGTACTTC. Residues: CASSLNRGLETQYF.

This clone was found a few times. The chain carries TRBV10-3 and TRBJ2-2, with 12 bases matching TRBD2. Germline CDR1 is ENHRY and CDR2 is SYGVKD. V lost 11 bases, J lost 3 bases, and 13 bases stayed unmatched. This CDR3 has 17 residues. The CDR3 reads CAASPGRLAGDTGELFF. Written as DNA, the CDR3 is TGTGCCGCATCTCCCGGGCGACTAGCGGGGGACACCGGGGAGCTGTTTTTT.

The CDR3 reads CAIRGGTDTQYF. The CDR3 DNA is TGTGCCATCAGAGGGGGCACAGATACGCAGTATTTT. This chain connects TRBV10-3 to TRBJ2-3, with a tentative D call TRBD1 (5 bases). The CDR3 length is 12 residues. Germline CDR1 ENHRY, CDR2 SYGVKD. Deletions cut 6 bases from V and 1 base from J, with 5 bases between.

This clone has a handful of counts. The J gene is TRBJ2-7, the V gene TRBV7-9; 8 nucleotides agree with TRBD2. Germline CDR1 SEHNR, CDR2 FQNEAQ (reference sequence). Unmatched junction bases numbered 11, after V lost 5 bases and J lost 2 bases. The CDR3 covers 16 residues. The CDR3 region is CASSIPLRGAAYEQYF. In DNA form, the CDR3 reads TGTGCCAGCAGCATACCATTGCGGGGGGCTGCCTACGAGCAGTACTTC. Looking up the rest from reference TRBV7-9 and TRBJ2-7 gives the full variable domain: DTGVSQNPRHKITKRGQNVTFRCDPISEHNRLYWYRQTLGQGPEFLTYFQNEAQLEKSRLLSDRFSAERPKGSFSTLEIQRTEQGDSAMYLCASSIPLRGAAYEQYFGPGTRLTVT.

This clone was detected only a few times. The junction and the germline gene differ at one end; a read error may be behind it. The V and J genes are TRBV10-3 and TRBJ2-7; 10 nucleotides align to TRBD2. Germline assignment: CDR1 ENHRY and CDR2 SYGVKD. The CDR3 length is 12 residues. DNA of the CDR3: TGTGCCATCACCCCTAGCGGGGGCGTTATCACCTTC. This encodes CAITPSGGVITF.

The chain is built from TRBV27 and TRBJ1-5; 7 nucleotides agree with TRBD1. Germline-derived CDR1 and CDR2 are MNHEY and SMNVEV (reference sequence). This CDR3 is built from 15 residues. The V segment lost 8 bases and the J segment 2 bases; nucleotides outside the gene matches: 9. The DNA for the CDR3 is TGTGCCAGCCGCCGGGGGACAGAGGGCAATCAGCCCCAGCATTTT. Translated: CASRRGTEGNQPQHF.

This clone was counted a few times. The genes are TRBV10-1 and TRBJ2-1; TRBD1 might be the D (6 bases). Germline loops: CDR1 WNHNN, CDR2 SYGVQD (reference sequence). The CDR3 consists of 12 residues. V was pared by 6 bases and J by 8 bases, with 11 bases between. CDR3 in DNA: TGCGCCAGCAGCGGTACAGGGTATGAGCAGTTCTTC. It codes for CASSGTGYEQFF.

This clone was seen more than once but under ten times. The CDR3 nucleotides are TGCAGCGTTCGGGACAGCCCTAACTATGGCTACACCTTC. Its translation: CSVRDSPNYGYTF. The V and J genes are TRBV29-1 and TRBJ1-2; 7 bases fit TRBD1. After removal of 5 bases from V and 0 bases from J, the junction contained 3 bases not matched to a gene. CDR3 length equals 13 residues. The germline gives CDR1 SQVTM, CDR2 ANQGSEA.

This chain connects TRBV10-3 to TRBJ2-7; D may be TRBD2 (6 bases). V was trimmed by 6 bases and J by 4 bases, leaving 16 bases between them. CDR1 ENHRY and CDR2 SYGVKD come from the germline V gene. This CDR3 comprises 14 residues. Here the CDR3 reads CAIRRPGLRYEQYF. For the CDR3, the DNA is TGTGCCATCAGAAGACCGGGACTTAGGTACGAGCAGTACTTC.

The V and J genes are TRBV5-1 and TRBJ2-1; 9 bases are shared with TRBD1. Germline CDR1 SGHRS, CDR2 YFSETQ. V trimming: 4 bases; J trimming: 14 bases; junction bases outside the gene matches: 7. The CDR3 loop spans 12 amino acids. The CDR3 nucleotides are TGCGCCAGCAGCGGGGGACAGGGTAAGGAGTTCTTC. Protein sequence: CASSGGQGKEFF.

This chain connects TRBV4-3 to TRBJ2-1, with TRBD2 matching 8 bases. Losses at the gene ends were 0 bases for V and 4 bases for J; bases not matched to a gene: 11. CDR1 is LGHNA and CDR2 is YSLEER in the germline V gene. The CDR3 loop spans 18 amino acids. CDR3 amino acids: CASSQEVPAGDVYNEQFF. CDR3 coding DNA: TGCGCCAGCAGCCAAGAAGTCCCAGCGGGGGATGTTTACAATGAGCAGTTCTTC.

This clone showed up just once. The chain carries TRBV4-2 and TRBJ2-7; tentatively, D is TRBD2 (5 bases). V lost 0 bases to trimming and J lost 1 base, with 16 bases between them. CDR1 is LGHNA, CDR2 YNFKEQ, per germline. The CDR3 extends over 17 amino acids. The chain's CDR3 is CASSQDLRTGWSYEQYF. The CDR3 DNA sequence: TGTGCCAGCAGCCAAGATTTAAGAACGGGATGGTCCTACGAGCAGTACTTC.

The rearrangement links TRBV7-2 to TRBJ2-5; 8 nucleotides line up with TRBD2. V dropped 3 bases and J dropped 3; count of bases not matched to a gene: 9. CDR3 length: 16 residues. The germline V gene has CDR1 SGHTA and CDR2 FQGNSA. DNA of the CDR3: TGTGCCAGCAGCTTTTCGAGCGGGGGATGGGAAGAGACCCAGTACTTC. It yields the protein CASSFSSGGWEETQYF.

The gene calls are TRBV10-1 and TRBJ2-5, with 8 bases fitting TRBD2. The CDR3 loop spans 13 amino acids. CDR1 and CDR2 from the germline V gene are WNHNN and SYGVQD (reference sequence). Trimming at V came to 6 bases and at J to 3 bases, leaving 3 bases not matched to a gene. For the CDR3, the DNA is TGCGCCAGCAGCCTCGGGGGGGAAGAGACCCAGTACTTC. It specifies CASSLGGEETQYF.

J is TRBJ2-7 and V is TRBV29-1, with 7 bases aligning to TRBD1. This CDR3 contains 14 residues. The germline CDR1 and CDR2 sequences are SQVTM and ANQGSEA. Trimming at V came to 2 bases and at J to 3 bases, leaving 7 bases not matched to a gene. Written as DNA, the CDR3 is TGCAGCGTTGAACGACAGGGCAGGGGCTACGAGCAGTACTTC. It yields the protein CSVERQGRGYEQYF.

This clone was seen more than once but under ten times. The chain is built from TRBV29-1 and TRBJ2-7, with 10 bases lining up with TRBD1. The CDR3 spans 14 residues. Germline V gene data show CDR1 as SQVTM and CDR2 as ANQGSEA. The V and J ends lost 1 base and 4 bases, in that order; junction bases with no gene match: 4. The CDR3 sequence: CSVEGQGAIYEQYF. CDR3 DNA: TGCAGCGTTGAAGGACAGGGGGCGATTTACGAGCAGTACTTC.

The chain couples TRBV11-2 to TRBJ2-3; 11 nucleotides line up with TRBD2. CDR1 is SGHAT and CDR2 is FQNNGV in the germline V gene. The V and J ends lost 4 bases and 2 bases, in that order; junction bases with no gene match: 11. This CDR3 is built from 18 residues. CDR3 sequence reads: CASSYLTIAGGHTDTQYF. The CDR3 DNA reads as TGTGCCAGCAGCTACTTGACCATAGCGGGGGGGCACACAGATACGCAGTATTTT.

A few counts support this clone. The rearrangement links TRBV4-1 to TRBJ2-2, with 11 nucleotides matching TRBD2. Losses at the gene ends were 1 base for V and 4 bases for J; bases not matched to a gene: 14. CDR1 and CDR2 from the germline V gene are MGHRA and YSYEKL. This CDR3 comprises 20 residues. The CDR3 DNA is TGCGCCAGCAGCCAAGGATTGGGTCTAGCGGGGGGCGGGGTCACCGGGGAGCTGTTTTTT. This encodes CASSQGLGLAGGGVTGELFF.

This clone was detected only a few times. The chain carries TRBV25-1 and TRBJ2-5; D gene ambiguous. CDR1 is MGHDK, CDR2 SYGVNS, per germline. Trimming shortened V by 6 bases and J by 5 bases, and 16 bases separated the two germline ends. This CDR3 is built from 14 residues. CDR3 DNA: TGTGCCAGCAGCATGACACACGGTTGGGAGACCCAGTACTTC. Translated: CASSMTHGWETQYF. Looking up the rest from reference TRBV25-1 and TRBJ2-5 gives the full variable domain: EADIYQTPRYLVIGTGKKITLECSQTMGHDKMYWYQQDPGMELHLIHYSYGVNSTEKGDLSSESTVSRIRTEHFPLTLESARPSHTSQYLCASSMTHGWETQYFGPGTRLLVL.

The V call is TRBV23-1, the J call TRBJ1-2, with 7 bases lining up with TRBD1. TRBV23-1 is designated an ORF whose function remains uncertain. The CDR3 sequence is 14 residues long. The V segment lost 6 bases and the J segment 2 bases; nucleotides outside the gene matches: 6. CDR3 sequence reads: CASSLTGTNYGYTF. Written as DNA, the CDR3 is TGCGCCAGCAGCTTGACAGGGACCAACTATGGCTACACCTTC.

This chain uses TRBV2 with TRBJ1-2; D may be TRBD1 (5 bases). CDR1 and CDR2 from the germline V gene are SNHLY and FYNNEI. V was cut by 6 bases and J by 1 base, with 15 bases left in between. The CDR3 extends over 15 amino acids. The DNA of the CDR3 is TGTGCCAGCAGACGAGCGGGGGGGGGTAACTATGGCTACACCTTC. Its protein is CASRRAGGGNYGYTF.

This rearrangement joins TRBV19 to TRBJ2-1; 7 nucleotides agree with TRBD2. After removal of 5 bases from V and 11 bases from J, the junction contained 15 bases not matched to a gene. The CDR3 extends over 15 amino acids. CDR1 is LNHDA, CDR2 SQIVND, per germline (reference sequence). CDR3 amino acids: CASSLAGDRTMKQFF. CDR3 DNA: TGTGCCAGTAGTCTCGCGGGGGATCGAACAATGAAGCAGTTCTTC.